This note documents a single T cell receptor (beta chain) sequence. Its antigen remains unknown. The data belong to a study of T cell clones after liver transplantation. Study information: Immunosuppression withdrawal was tried within 2 years after liver transplantation in this trial. General study results and limits: A significant post-transplant drop in circulating graft-donor-reactive CD4 TCRbeta sequences occurred in most of the 8 subjects.

Trimming removed 3 bases from V and 5 bases from J; junction bases left unmatched: 8. CDR1 is GTSNPN, CDR2 SVGIG, per germline (reference sequence). The CDR3 has 14 amino acids. Here immunoSEQ multiplex PCR was the method, and the copy in TCRdb shows in-frame clones only, minus some. The table includes 40,000 to 65,000 clones, less than 85% detected once. The chain couples TRBV30 to TRBJ2-7; TRBD2 matches at 9 bases. The sequence was obtained from a human donor who received a liver transplant. Material: CD4+ T cells from blood, obtained before liver transplant. CDR3 DNA: TGTGCCTGGAGCGGGACTAGCTCGATACACGAGCAGTACTTC. Protein sequence: CAWSGTSSIHEQYF.